These 28 T cell receptor beta chains were sequenced from one sample in a study of tumor-infiltrating lymphocytes in localized non-small cell lung cancer. Assay used: immunoSEQ multiplex PCR; TCRdb lists only in-frame clones, some missing. The repertoire holds approximately 13,000 clones, 68% seen once, with approximately 8.8% in the top ten. The sample was lung tumor tissue. The receptors shown here come from a human donor with non-small cell lung cancer.

The chain couples TRBV6-6 to TRBJ1-5; D is unresolved. Per germline, CDR1 MNHNY and CDR2 SVGAGI (reference sequence). Trimming took off 6 bases at V and 0 bases at J, with 15 bases between the two ends. The CDR3 is 16 amino acids. CDR3 nucleotides: TGTGCCAGCAGGGAGATCCCGATAGATAGCAATCAGCCCCAGCATTTT. As protein: CASREIPIDSNQPQHF.

The chain couples TRBV5-5 to TRBJ1-2; TRBD1 matches at 11 bases. Looked up from germline, CDR1 is SGHKS and CDR2 is YYEKEE (reference sequence). The ends lost 6 bases at V and 14 bases at J; junction bases unmatched: 12. The CDR3 has 13 residues. In nucleotides, the CDR3 is TGTGCCAGCATCCCTCTCGGACAGGGGGCCGAGACCTTC. Amino acid sequence: CASIPLGQGAETF.

V usage is TRBV30 and J usage is TRBJ1-4; D is ambiguous. Trimming pared 3 bases from V and 5 bases from J, leaving 13 bases between. From germline, CDR1 is GTSNPN and CDR2 SVGIG (reference sequence). This CDR3 region has 14 residues. CDR3 loop: CAWRRGYGNEKLFF. CDR3 coding DNA: TGTGCCTGGAGGCGGGGATATGGGAATGAAAAACTGTTTTTT.

This clone is a singleton in its sample. The chain recombines TRBV10-3 with TRBJ2-3; D is unclear. Per the germline V gene, CDR1 is ENHRY and CDR2 is SYGVKD. This CDR3 has 14 amino acids. V lost 2 bases and J lost 6, with 12 bases in between. In DNA form, the CDR3 reads TGTGCCATCAGTGAGGGGGTTAAATCGGATACGCAGTATTTT. This codes for CAISEGVKSDTQYF.

This rearrangement joins TRBV6-6 to TRBJ1-4; D remains ambiguous. V lost 3 bases and J lost 4, with 12 bases in between. Per the germline V gene, CDR1 is MNHNY and CDR2 is SVGAGI (reference sequence). The CDR3 is 15 amino acids. CDR3 nucleotide sequence: TGTGCCAGCAGTTATCTAGCAGACCTTAATGAAAAACTGTTTTTT. As protein: CASSYLADLNEKLFF.

This chain uses TRBV9 with TRBJ2-1, with D unclear. V gave up 4 bases and J gave up 0 bases, with 11 bases separating them. The CDR3 runs 15 residues. Germline assignment: CDR1 SGDLS and CDR2 YYNGEE. CDR3 loop: CASSPDSSSYNEQFF. The CDR3, as DNA: TGTGCCAGCAGCCCCGACTCGAGCTCCTACAATGAGCAGTTCTTC.

V is TRBV18 and J is TRBJ2-5; a possible D gene is TRBD2 (5 bases). This CDR3 has 13 residues. Trimming pared 3 bases from V and 5 bases from J, leaving 10 bases between. Germline-derived CDR1 and CDR2 are KGHSH and LQKENI. CDR3 region: CASSPGERETQYF. The CDR3 DNA reads as TGTGCCAGCTCACCCGGGGAAAGGGAGACCCAGTACTTC.

This clone was observed once. This chain links TRBV29-1 with TRBJ2-2; maybe TRBD2 (5 bases). This CDR3 comprises 12 residues. Trimming removed 4 bases from V and 6 bases from J, with 9 bases in between. Germline assignment: CDR1 SQVTM and CDR2 ANQGSEA. As DNA, the CDR3 is TGCAGCGTTGGAGGGCGAGCCGGGGAGCTGTTTTTT. Protein sequence: CSVGGRAGELFF.

The rearrangement uses TRBV18 and TRBJ1-5, with unresolved D. The V and J ends lost 4 bases and 1 base respectively, with 11 bases between them. Looked up from germline, CDR1 is KGHSH and CDR2 is LQKENI. The CDR3 is made up of 15 amino acids. The chain's CDR3 is CASSLLGGSNQPQHF. CDR3 DNA: TGTGCCAGCTCACTTCTCGGAGGGAGCAATCAGCCCCAGCATTTT.

The rearrangement joins TRBV7-2 to TRBJ1-1; D might be TRBD1 (5 bases). Germline V lookup: CDR1 SGHTA, CDR2 FQGNSA. The CDR3 is 15 amino acids. Between the trimmed V and J ends, which lost 5 bases and 0 bases, there was a span of 13 bases. This CDR3 reads CASSTAGYMNTEAFF. The CDR3 coding sequence is TGTGCCAGCAGCACAGCAGGGTACATGAACACTGAAGCTTTCTTT.

This chain joins TRBV11-2 and TRBJ2-3, with D unresolved. The CDR3 has 12 residues. CDR1 and CDR2 (germline): SGHAT, FQNNGV. V lost 4 bases and J 1 base, leaving 3 bases between the germline ends. The CDR3 here is CASSSGTDTQYF. The CDR3 coding sequence is TGTGCCAGCAGCTCGGGCACAGATACGCAGTATTTT.

The rearrangement uses TRBV10-3 and TRBJ1-1; tentatively, D is TRBD1 (5 bases). The CDR3 extends over 12 amino acids. V was clipped by 11 bases and J by 1 base, with 11 bases between them. Germline-derived CDR1 and CDR2 are ENHRY and SYGVKD. The CDR3 here is CAGGGTNTEAFF. In DNA form, the CDR3 reads TGTGCCGGAGGAGGGACGAACACTGAAGCTTTCTTT.

This clone has just one count. V gene TRBV19 combines with J gene TRBJ2-2, with 9 bases matching TRBD1. Germline CDR1 LNHDA, CDR2 SQIVND (reference sequence). CDR3 length: 15 residues. V lost 3 bases, J lost 5 bases, and 4 bases stayed unmatched. The CDR3 DNA follows: TGTGCCAGTAGTATTGGGACAGGGCGGACCGGGGAGCTGTTTTTT. Translated, it gives CASSIGTGRTGELFF.

V gene TRBV19 combines with J gene TRBJ1-3; D gene uncertain. Germline CDR1 and CDR2: LNHDA and SQIVND (reference sequence). Trimming pared 5 bases from V and 1 base from J, leaving 15 bases between. The CDR3 covers 16 residues. Here the CDR3 DNA reads TGTGCCAGTAGTCCCATAGGACGTGGTTCTGGAAACACCATATATTTT. The encoded protein is CASSPIGRGSGNTIYF.

The rearrangement joins TRBV5-1 to TRBJ1-1; D ambiguous. This CDR3 is built from 16 residues. The ends were cut back, 0 bases at V and 1 base at J, with 13 bases in the middle. Per germline, CDR1 SGHRS and CDR2 YFSETQ. In nucleotides, the CDR3 is TGCGCCAGCAGCTTGGGCCAGACCTTAACGAACACTGAAGCTTTCTTT. Translating it yields CASSLGQTLTNTEAFF. Full variable domain (rest looked up from reference TRBV5-1 and TRBJ1-1): KAGVTQTPRYLIKTRGQQVTLSCSPISGHRSVSWYQQTPGQGLQFLFEYFSETQRNKGNFPGRFSGRQFSNSRSEMNVSTLELGDSALYLCASSLGQTLTNTEAFFGQGTRLTVV.

This clone rates as medium-sized (0.01 to 0.1%). V usage is TRBV6-1 and J usage is TRBJ1-2; tentative D call: TRBD1 (5 bases). The CDR3 spans 14 residues. Germline values: CDR1 MNHNS, CDR2 SASEGT. The V gene lost 2 bases and the J gene lost 4 bases, with 11 bases spanning the gap. CDR3 nucleotides: TGTGCCAGCAGTGAAAGTAGGGGCGGCTATGGCTACACCTTC. Translating gives CASSESRGGYGYTF.

This clone is medium-sized. The V call is TRBV4-1, the J call TRBJ1-1; weak D call: TRBD1 (5 bases). The length of the CDR3 is 14 residues. The germline V gene has CDR1 MGHRA and CDR2 YSYEKL. V was shortened by 1 base and J by 0 bases, with 6 bases between the two germline ends. In nucleotides, the CDR3 is TGCGCCAGCAGCCAAGGGGACCTGAACACTGAAGCTTTCTTT. It encodes CASSQGDLNTEAFF.

The chain employs TRBV5-1 and TRBJ1-6; D unresolved. V was clipped by 2 bases and J by 7 bases, with 10 bases between them. Germline V gives CDR1 SGHRS, CDR2 YFSETQ. CDR3 length: 14 residues. The CDR3 here is CASSLMDGNSPLHF. CDR3 coding DNA: TGCGCCAGCAGCTTAATGGACGGGAATTCACCCCTCCACTTT.

A few counts support this clone. V and J are TRBV6-6 and TRBJ1-1; D is possibly TRBD1 (6 bases). V lost 3 bases to trimming and J lost 10 bases, with 12 bases between them. Germline CDR1 and CDR2: MNHNY and SVGAGI (reference sequence). The CDR3 extends over 12 amino acids. Here the CDR3 reads CASSYQQGGAFF. CDR3 DNA sequence: TGTGCCAGCAGTTATCAACAGGGTGGAGCTTTCTTT.

In DNA, the CDR3 is TGCGCCAGCAGCGGATGGACAGACCCCAACCCACACATCTATGGCTACACCTTC. Translated: CASSGWTDPNPHIYGYTF. The chain combines TRBV5-1 with TRBJ1-2, with D maybe TRBD1 (6 bases). Germline CDR1 and CDR2: SGHRS and YFSETQ. This CDR3 comprises 18 residues. The V and J ends lost 4 bases and 4 bases respectively, with 26 bases between them. Full variable domain (rest looked up from reference TRBV5-1 and TRBJ1-2): KAGVTQTPRYLIKTRGQQVTLSCSPISGHRSVSWYQQTPGQGLQFLFEYFSETQRNKGNFPGRFSGRQFSNSRSEMNVSTLELGDSALYLCASSGWTDPNPHIYGYTFGSGTRLTVV.

J is TRBJ2-7 and V is TRBV4-1; D is unresolved. Germline-derived CDR1 and CDR2 are MGHRA and YSYEKL. This CDR3 is built from 14 residues. Trimming took off 2 bases at V and 0 bases at J, with 8 bases between the two ends. The CDR3 loop is CASSQLLLSYEQYF. CDR3 DNA sequence: TGCGCCAGCAGCCAACTTCTCCTCTCCTACGAGCAGTACTTC.

This clone counts as medium-sized (0.01 to 0.1%). The chain recombines TRBV29-1 with TRBJ2-2; 7 positions agree with TRBD2. Germline assignment: CDR1 SQVTM and CDR2 ANQGSEA. The V gene end was trimmed by 6 bases and the J gene end by 4 bases; junction bases not matched to a gene: 11. This CDR3 spans 15 amino acids. In nucleotides, the CDR3 is TGCAGCGTCACGCCGGCTAGCGGTGTCACCGGGGAGCTGTTTTTT. It yields the protein CSVTPASGVTGELFF.

There are a few counts of this clone. This chain joins TRBV9 and TRBJ1-2; 7 nucleotides agree with TRBD1. This CDR3 is built from 15 residues. Germline CDR1 and CDR2: SGDLS and YYNGEE. J lost 1 base, V lost 3 bases, and 6 bases had no gene match. CDR3 DNA sequence: TGTGCCAGCAGCGCGGGACAGCTAGATAACTATGGCTACACCTTC. Encoded protein: CASSAGQLDNYGYTF.

This clone appeared once. The rearrangement links TRBV27 to TRBJ1-2; D not certain. This CDR3 has 15 residues. Per the germline V gene, CDR1 is MNHEY and CDR2 is SMNVEV (reference sequence). The V gene lost 2 bases and the J gene lost 0 bases, with 10 bases spanning the gap. The CDR3 sequence is CASSLGGSANYGYTF. DNA for the CDR3: TGTGCCAGCAGTTTAGGAGGGAGTGCTAACTATGGCTACACCTTC.

This clone was recorded a few times. V and J are TRBV30 and TRBJ1-5; D is perhaps TRBD1 (5 bases). Trimming cost V 3 bases and J 2 bases, with 8 bases left between them. Germline CDR1 and CDR2: GTSNPN and SVGIG (reference sequence). The CDR3 contains 13 residues. The CDR3 spells CAWRGTGNQPQHF. In DNA, the CDR3 is TGTGCCTGGAGGGGGACTGGCAATCAGCCCCAGCATTTT.

The chain carries TRBV4-3 and TRBJ2-3; TRBD2 matches 9 bases. With 1 base clipped from V and 7 bases from J, the junction kept 3 bases outside the gene matches. From germline, CDR1 is LGHNA and CDR2 YSLEER. There are 14 residues in the CDR3. The CDR3 nucleotides are TGCGCCAGCAGCCAAGGCGGGGGGGCTTATACGCAGTATTTT. Encoded protein: CASSQGGGAYTQYF.

V is TRBV10-2 and J is TRBJ1-4, with 7 nucleotides matching TRBD1. Germline trimming cut 8 bases from V and 8 bases from J; bases unmatched to any gene: 11. CDR1 is WSHSY, CDR2 SAAADI, per germline. The CDR3 consists of 14 residues. The DNA of the CDR3 is TGCGCCAGCGGTGGAGAAGGGACAGCCGAAAAACTGTTTTTT. It codes for CASGGEGTAEKLFF.

The chain has TRBV5-1 and TRBJ1-1; 11 nucleotides agree with TRBD1. Trimming took 4 bases from V and 6 from J; bases not matched to a gene: 8. There are 15 residues in the CDR3. The germline CDR1 and CDR2 sequences are SGHRS and YFSETQ. CDR3 in DNA: TGCGCCAGCAGCCAGGACTGGACAGGGGGCTCTGAAGCTTTCTTT. Translation: CASSQDWTGGSEAFF.